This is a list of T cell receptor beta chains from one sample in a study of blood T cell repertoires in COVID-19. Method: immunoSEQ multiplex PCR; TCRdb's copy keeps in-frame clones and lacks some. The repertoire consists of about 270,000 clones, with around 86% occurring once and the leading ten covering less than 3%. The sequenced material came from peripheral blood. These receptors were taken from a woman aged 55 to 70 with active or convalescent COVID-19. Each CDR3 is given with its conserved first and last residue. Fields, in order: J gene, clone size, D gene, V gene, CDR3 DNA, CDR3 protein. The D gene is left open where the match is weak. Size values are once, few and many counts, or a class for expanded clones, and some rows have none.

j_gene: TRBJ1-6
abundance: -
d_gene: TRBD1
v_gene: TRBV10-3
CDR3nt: TGTGCCATCAGTGGGGCCGGGACAGGGGTTTCACCCCTCCACTTT
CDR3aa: CAISGAGTGVSPLHF

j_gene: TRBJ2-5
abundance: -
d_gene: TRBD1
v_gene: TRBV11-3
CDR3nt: TGTGCCAGCAGCTTAGGACAGGGGCTCCAAGAGACCCAGTACTTC
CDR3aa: CASSLGQGLQETQYF

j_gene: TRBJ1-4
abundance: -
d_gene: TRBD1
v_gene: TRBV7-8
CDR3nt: TGTGCCAGCAGCTTAGCGCGAGGACAGGGAGAAAAACTGTTTTTT
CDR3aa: CASSLARGQGEKLFF

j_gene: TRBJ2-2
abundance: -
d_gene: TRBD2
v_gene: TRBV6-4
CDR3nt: TGTGCCAGCAGTCCGCTTCCCCTGGCGGGGGGGCCCGCCGGGGAGCTGTTTTTT
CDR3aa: CASSPLPLAGGPAGELFF

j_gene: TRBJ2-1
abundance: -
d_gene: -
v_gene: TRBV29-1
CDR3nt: TGCAGCGTGGGGACTGTTGAGCAGTTCTTC
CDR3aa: CSVGTVEQFF

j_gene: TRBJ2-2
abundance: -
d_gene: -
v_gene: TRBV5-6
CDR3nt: TGTGCCAGCAGCTTTACGGGCACCGGGGAGCTGTTTTTT
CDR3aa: CASSFTGTGELFF

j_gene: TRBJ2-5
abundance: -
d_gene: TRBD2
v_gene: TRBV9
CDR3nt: TGTGCCAGCAGCGTACAGGCGGGGGGAGGTGAGACCCAGTACTTC
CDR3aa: CASSVQAGGGETQYF

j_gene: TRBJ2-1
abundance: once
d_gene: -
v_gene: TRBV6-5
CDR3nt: TGTGCCAGCAGTTTCCCGGGACTTCATGCAAATGAGCAGTTCTTC
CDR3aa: CASSFPGLHANEQFF

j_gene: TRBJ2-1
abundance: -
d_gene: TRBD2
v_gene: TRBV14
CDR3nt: TGTGCCAGCAGCGCGGCTAGCGGCTACAATGAGCAGTTCTTC
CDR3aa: CASSAASGYNEQFF

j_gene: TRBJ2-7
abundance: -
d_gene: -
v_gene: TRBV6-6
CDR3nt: TGTGCCAGCACAGTCCGGGACCCTCGGAGGGCCGAGCAGTACTTC
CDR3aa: CASTVRDPRRAEQYF

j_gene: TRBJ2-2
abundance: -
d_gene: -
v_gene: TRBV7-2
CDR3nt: TGTGCCAGCAGCCTACACAACCAGGGGAGCGGGGAGCTGTTTTTT
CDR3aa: CASSLHNQGSGELFF

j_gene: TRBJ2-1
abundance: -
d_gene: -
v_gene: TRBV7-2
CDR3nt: TGTGCCAGCAGCTCACGTCGGGGGTCCCGAAGCTCCTACAATGAGCAGTTCTTC
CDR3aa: CASSSRRGSRSSYNEQFF

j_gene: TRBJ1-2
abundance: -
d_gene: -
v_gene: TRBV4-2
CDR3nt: TGTGCCAGCAGCCAAGTCAACAGTGCCGGCTACACCTTC
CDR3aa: CASSQVNSAGYTF

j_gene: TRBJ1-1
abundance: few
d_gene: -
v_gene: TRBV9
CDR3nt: TGTGCCAGCAGCGTAGGGGCCGCGAACACTGAAGCTTTCTTT
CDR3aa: CASSVGAANTEAFF

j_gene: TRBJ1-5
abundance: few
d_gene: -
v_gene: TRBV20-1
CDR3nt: TGCAGTGCTAGTGTTGGGGGCCATAGCAATCAGCCCCAGCATTTT
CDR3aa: CSASVGGHSNQPQHF

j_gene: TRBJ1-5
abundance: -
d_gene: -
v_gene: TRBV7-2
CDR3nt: TGTGCCAGCAGCTTAGTTCAATCCGGGTTTAGCAATCAGCCCCAGCATTTT
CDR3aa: CASSLVQSGFSNQPQHF

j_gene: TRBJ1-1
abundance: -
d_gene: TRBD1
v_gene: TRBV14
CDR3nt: TGTGCCAGCAGCCAATTGGGGACAGGGATCATGAACACTGAAGCTTTCTTT
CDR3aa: CASSQLGTGIMNTEAFF

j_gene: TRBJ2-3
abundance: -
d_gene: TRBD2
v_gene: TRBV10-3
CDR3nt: TGTGCCATCAGTGCAGGAGCGGGGGGGTTTGGTGCAGATACGCAGTATTTT
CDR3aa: CAISAGAGGFGADTQYF

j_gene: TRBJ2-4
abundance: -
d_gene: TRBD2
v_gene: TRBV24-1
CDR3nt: TGTGCCATCAGCGGGGCGGGGAGGGTCAAAAACATTCAGTACTTC
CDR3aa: CAISGAGRVKNIQYF

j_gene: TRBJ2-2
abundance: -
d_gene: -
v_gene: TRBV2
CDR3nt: TGTGCCAGCAGGGTCGAGGCCGGGGAGCTGTTTTTT
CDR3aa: CASRVEAGELFF